What follows are 7 T cell receptor beta chains derived from one specimen sequenced in a study of shared clonotypes between healthy human individuals. Only in-frame clones appear in the TCRdb table, and some are missing; sequencing was by immunoSEQ multiplex PCR. The table shows around 750,000 clones, with approximately 79% occurring only once. The sequenced sample consisted of memory CD4+ T cells sorted from blood. Specified subset: CD45RA-negative fraction. These TCRs come from a woman aged 25-40 years in good health.

This chain links TRBV4-2 with TRBJ1-6; D may be TRBD1 (5 bases). Germline assignment: CDR1 LGHNA and CDR2 YNFKEQ. This CDR3 has 14 residues. V was trimmed by 6 bases and J by 7 bases, leaving 13 bases between them. The CDR3 DNA is TGTGCCAGCAGTAATGGCGGGACCAATTCACCCCTCCACTTT. As protein: CASSNGGTNSPLHF.

This clone was detected once. V usage is TRBV6-9 and J usage is TRBJ2-6, with D possibly called TRBD1 or TRBD2 (5 bases each). V shed 6 bases and J shed 4 bases, with 13 bases lying between them. CDR1 and CDR2 (germline): MNHGY, SVAAGI. The CDR3 loop spans 15 amino acids. In DNA, the CDR3 is TGTGCCAGCAGGATCTTGAGGGACGGGGCCAACGTCCTGACTTTC. Protein sequence: CASRILRDGANVLTF.

The J gene is TRBJ2-7, the V gene TRBV18; D is ambiguous. V was pared by 4 bases and J by 0 bases, with 4 bases between. Germline CDR1 KGHSH, CDR2 LQKENI. This CDR3 contains 12 residues. The CDR3 bases are TGTGCCAGCTCACTGAGCTCCTACGAGCAGTACTTC. Its translation is CASSLSSYEQYF.

This clone showed up just a few times. The chain couples TRBV19 to TRBJ1-5; D is perhaps TRBD1 (5 bases). V lost 5 bases and J lost 3, with 11 bases in between. CDR3 length: 14 amino acids. Per the germline V gene, CDR1 is LNHDA and CDR2 is SQIVND (reference sequence). CDR3 DNA sequence: TGTGCCAGTAGTGAGGCGGGACTCAATCAGCCCCAGCATTTT. Protein: CASSEAGLNQPQHF.

The chain uses TRBV19 and TRBJ2-3; D is possibly TRBD2 (5 bases). The CDR3 is 15 residues long. Per the germline V gene, CDR1 is LNHDA and CDR2 is SQIVND (reference sequence). V was cut by 4 bases and J by 4 bases, with 15 bases left in between. In DNA, the CDR3 is TGTGCCAGTAGTACCGGACTGGCCCAGGCAGATACGCAGTATTTT. It codes for CASSTGLAQADTQYF.

This chain joins TRBV19 and TRBJ2-5; TRBD2 agrees at 8 bases. The germline gives CDR1 LNHDA, CDR2 SQIVND (reference sequence). This CDR3 region has 17 residues. After removal of 5 bases from V and 4 bases from J, the junction contained 15 bases not matched to a gene. Here the CDR3 reads CASSALAGRRGGETQYF. CDR3 nucleotide sequence: TGTGCCAGTAGTGCGTTAGCGGGAAGGAGGGGAGGAGAGACCCAGTACTTC.

This chain links TRBV7-7 with TRBJ2-3; 8 bases fit TRBD1. The CDR3 is 13 amino acids. Germline-derived CDR1 and CDR2 are SSHAT and FNYEAQ (reference sequence). Trimming took 5 bases from V and 5 from J; bases not matched to a gene: 3. Here the CDR3 DNA reads TGTGCCAGCAGCCTAGACAGGGGAGATACGCAGTATTTT. This translates into CASSLDRGDTQYF.